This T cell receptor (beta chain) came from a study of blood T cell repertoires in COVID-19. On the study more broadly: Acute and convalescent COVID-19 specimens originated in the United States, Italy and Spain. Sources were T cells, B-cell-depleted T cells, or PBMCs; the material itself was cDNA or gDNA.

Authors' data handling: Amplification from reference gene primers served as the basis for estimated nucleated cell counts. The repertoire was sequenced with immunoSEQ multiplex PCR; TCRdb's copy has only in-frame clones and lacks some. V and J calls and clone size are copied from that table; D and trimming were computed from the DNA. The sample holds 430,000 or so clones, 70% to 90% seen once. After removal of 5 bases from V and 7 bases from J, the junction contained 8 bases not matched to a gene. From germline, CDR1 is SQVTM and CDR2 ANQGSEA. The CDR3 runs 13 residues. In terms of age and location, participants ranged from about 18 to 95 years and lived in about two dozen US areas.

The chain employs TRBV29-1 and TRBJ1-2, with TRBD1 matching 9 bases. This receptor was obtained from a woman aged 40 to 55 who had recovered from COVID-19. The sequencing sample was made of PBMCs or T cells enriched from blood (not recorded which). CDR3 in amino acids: CSVSTGGRAGYTF. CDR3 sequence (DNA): TGCAGCGTTTCGACAGGGGGAAGGGCTGGCTACACCTTC.